This T cell receptor beta chain was profiled in a study of breast tumors, draining lymph nodes, adjacent tissues. Study outcomes and limitations: Compared with basal-like, luminal-like tumors shared significantly more repertoire with nontumor tissue.

Germline-derived CDR1 and CDR2 are SGHDN and FVKESK. This CDR3 has 14 residues. TCRdb re-derived calls from the multiplex PCR reads in MiXCR, one entry per CDR3 protein. This repertoire shows tens of thousands of distinct CDR3 sequences, about 64% found once; its top ten account for 19%. This clonotype has ten or more counts. The antigen is unknown. A read error may explain this, as a much larger clone is one base away. This sequence originates from a female donor with breast cancer. Some clones in this sample may be carry-over from other donors' samples. The rearrangement links TRBV14 to TRBJ2-1; 12 bases are shared with TRBD2. Sequencing was carried out using tumor-adjacent breast tissue. The CDR3, as DNA: TGTGCCAGCAGTATTAACCGACTAGCGGGGGAGCAGTCCTTC. Its protein is CASSINRLAGEQSF.